This T cell receptor beta chain is from a study of T cells in Graves' hyperthyroidism and ophthalmopathy. General observations from the study: Stable hyperthyroidism and ophthalmopathy were separated using 13 V-J signatures.

CDR3 size: 15 residues. V lost 2 bases, J lost 6 bases, and 14 bases lay in between. Germline CDR1 SGHRS, CDR2 YFSETQ. Concerning this clonotype: Its antigen is currently unknown.

Regions amplified from RNA transcripts were the TCR beta CDR3 regions. The study used the HTBI primer set for a first-round RT-PCR of the TCR CDR3. TCRdb redid the calling of the multiplex PCR reads with MiXCR, one entry per CDR3 protein. Altogether roughly 380,000 distinct CDR3 sequences are present, approximately 15% being singletons, with the ten largest covering around 20%. Sample: blood. The source is a man under 40 with Graves' hyperthyroidism that later progressed to Graves' ophthalmopathy. J is TRBJ1-4 and V is TRBV5-1; possibly TRBD1 for D (6 bases). CDR3 residues: CASSFSTGLDEKLFF. CDR3 DNA sequence: TGCGCCAGCAGCTTTTCTACAGGGTTAGATGAAAAACTGTTTTTT.